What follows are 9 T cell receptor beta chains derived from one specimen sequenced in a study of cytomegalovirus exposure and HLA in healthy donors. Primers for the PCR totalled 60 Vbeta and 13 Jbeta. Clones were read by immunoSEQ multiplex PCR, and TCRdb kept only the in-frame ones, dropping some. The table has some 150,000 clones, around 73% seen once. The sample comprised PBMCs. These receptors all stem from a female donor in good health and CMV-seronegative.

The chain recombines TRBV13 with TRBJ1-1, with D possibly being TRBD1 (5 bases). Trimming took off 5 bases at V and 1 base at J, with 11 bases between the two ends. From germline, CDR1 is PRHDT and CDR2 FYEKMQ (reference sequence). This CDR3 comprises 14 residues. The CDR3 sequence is CASSPPTANTEAFF. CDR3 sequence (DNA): TGTGCCAGCAGCCCCCCGACAGCGAACACTGAAGCTTTCTTT.

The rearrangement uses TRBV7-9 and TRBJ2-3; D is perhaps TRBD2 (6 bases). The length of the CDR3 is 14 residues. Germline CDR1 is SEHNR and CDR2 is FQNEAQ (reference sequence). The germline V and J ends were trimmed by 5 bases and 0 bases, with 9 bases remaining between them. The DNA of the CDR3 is TGTGCCAGCAGCCCGAGCGGGAGCACAGATACGCAGTATTTT. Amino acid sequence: CASSPSGSTDTQYF.

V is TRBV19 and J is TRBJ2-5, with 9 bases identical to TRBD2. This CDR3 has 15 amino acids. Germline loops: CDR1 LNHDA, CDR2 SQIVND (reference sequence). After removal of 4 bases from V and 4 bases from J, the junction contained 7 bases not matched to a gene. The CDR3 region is CASSNLERGVETQYF. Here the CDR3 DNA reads TGTGCCAGTAGTAATTTAGAGCGGGGGGTAGAGACCCAGTACTTC.

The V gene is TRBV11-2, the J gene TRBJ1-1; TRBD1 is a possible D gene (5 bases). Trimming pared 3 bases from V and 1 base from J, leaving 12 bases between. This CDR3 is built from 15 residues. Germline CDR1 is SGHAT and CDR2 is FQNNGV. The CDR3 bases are TGTGCCAGCAGCTTCACCCCTGGACAGAACACTGAAGCTTTCTTT. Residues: CASSFTPGQNTEAFF.

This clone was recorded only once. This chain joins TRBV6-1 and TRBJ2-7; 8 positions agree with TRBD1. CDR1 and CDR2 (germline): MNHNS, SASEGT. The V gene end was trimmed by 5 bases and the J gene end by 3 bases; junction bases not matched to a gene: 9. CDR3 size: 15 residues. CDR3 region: CASSFLGQANYEQYF. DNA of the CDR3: TGTGCCAGCAGTTTTTTGGGACAGGCAAACTACGAGCAGTACTTC.

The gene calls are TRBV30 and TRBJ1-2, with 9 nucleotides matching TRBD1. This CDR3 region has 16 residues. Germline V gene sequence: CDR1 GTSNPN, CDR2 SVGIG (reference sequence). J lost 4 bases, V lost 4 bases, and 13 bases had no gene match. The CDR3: CAWTGTGQPRGYGYTF. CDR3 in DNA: TGTGCCTGGACCGGGACAGGGCAGCCGAGGGGCTATGGCTACACCTTC.

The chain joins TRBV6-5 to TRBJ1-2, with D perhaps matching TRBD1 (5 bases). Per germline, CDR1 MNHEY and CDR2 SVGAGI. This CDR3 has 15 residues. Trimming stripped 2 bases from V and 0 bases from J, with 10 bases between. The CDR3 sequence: CASSYGGTPNYGYTF. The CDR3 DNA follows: TGTGCCAGCAGTTACGGAGGGACTCCTAACTATGGCTACACCTTC.

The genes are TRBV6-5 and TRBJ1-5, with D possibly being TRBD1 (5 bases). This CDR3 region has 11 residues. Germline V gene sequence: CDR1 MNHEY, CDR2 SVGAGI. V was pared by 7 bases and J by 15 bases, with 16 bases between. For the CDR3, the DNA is TGTGCCAGCACTGGGGGGGAGCTTGTGCATTTT. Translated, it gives CASTGGELVHF.

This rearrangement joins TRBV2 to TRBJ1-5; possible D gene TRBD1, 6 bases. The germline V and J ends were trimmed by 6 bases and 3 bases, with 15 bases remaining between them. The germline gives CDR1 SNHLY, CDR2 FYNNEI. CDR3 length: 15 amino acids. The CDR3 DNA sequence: TGTGCCAGCAGGGTAACAGGGTACTCCAATCAGCCCCAGCATTTT. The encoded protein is CASRVTGYSNQPQHF. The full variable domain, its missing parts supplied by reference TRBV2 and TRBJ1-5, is EPEVTQTPSHQVTQMGQEVILRCVPISNHLYFYWYRQILGQKVEFLVSFYNNEISEKSEIFDDQFSVERPDGSNFTLKIRSTKLEDSAMYFCASRVTGYSNQPQHFGDGTRLSIL.